These T cell receptor beta chains were read from a single sample in a study of cytomegalovirus exposure and HLA in healthy donors. TCRdb's copy holds only in-frame clones and misses some; the assay was immunoSEQ multiplex PCR. The sample lists 100,000 or so clones, 79% occurring once. Sequenced: PBMCs. These receptors were obtained from a female donor in good health and CMV-seropositive. CDR3s include the opening cysteine and the closing phenylalanine or tryptophan. A D gene is named only where the DNA matches it firmly. Size is omitted from some rows. Given values are once, few, many or a class for expanded clones.

NA,TRBV6-5,medium-sized,TRBJ1-4,16,TGTGCCAGCAGTTCCCTCCCGCAGGCCGTGAGCGAAAAACTGTTTTTT,CASSSLPQAVSEKLFF
TRBD2,TRBV5-1,few,TRBJ2-1,17,TGCGCCAGCAGCTTGGCCACTAGCGGGGTGATTGGCAATGAGCAGTTCTTC,CASSLATSGVIGNEQFF
NA,TRBV19,NA,TRBJ1-1,13,TGTGCCAGTACTCACACAGGGTTGCAGGAAGCTTTCTTT,CASTHTGLQEAFF
NA,TRBV2,NA,TRBJ1-5,13,TGTGCCAGCAGTGAGTTCGGGGAGCAGCCCCAGCATTTT,CASSEFGEQPQHF
NA,TRBV7-2,NA,TRBJ2-2,14,TGTGCCAGCAGCAGGGACTCGAACACCGGGGAGCTGTTTTTT,CASSRDSNTGELFF
NA,TRBV5-1,few,TRBJ2-5,11,TGCGCCAGCACCCTCCAAGAGACCCAGTACTTC,CASTLQETQYF
TRBD2,TRBV14,NA,TRBJ2-4,11,TGTGCCAGCAGAGGGACTAGCATTCAGTACTTC,CASRGTSIQYF
TRBD2,TRBV30,NA,TRBJ2-1,17,TGTGCCTGGAGGAACACCCTCCCGGGACTAGCGGTTAATGAGCAGTTCTTC,CAWRNTLPGLAVNEQFF
TRBD2,TRBV5-1,NA,TRBJ2-5,16,TGCGCCAGCAGCGACGGGACTAGCGGGGGCAAAGAGACCCAGTACTTC,CASSDGTSGGKETQYF
NA,TRBV7-2,few,TRBJ2-3,17,TGTGCCAGCAGCTCTACATTAGATCTAGAAGGCACAGATACGCAGTATTTT,CASSSTLDLEGTDTQYF
TRBD1,TRBV7-9,NA,TRBJ1-5,15,TGTGCCAGCAGCTTAGGGAGGGGGCAGGGTCAGCCCCAGCATTTT,CASSLGRGQGQPQHF
NA,TRBV29-1,NA,TRBJ2-2,16,TGCAGCGTTGAAGTTCGGGGGTTGCCGAACACCGGGGAGCTGTTTTTT,CSVEVRGLPNTGELFF
TRBD2,TRBV5-1,NA,TRBJ2-2,16,TGCGCCAGCAGCTTAACTAGCGGGGTGAACACCGGGGAGCTGTTTTTT,CASSLTSGVNTGELFF
NA,TRBV19,NA,TRBJ1-2,12,TGTGCCACCACAGGACCCCACTATGGCTACACCTTC,CATTGPHYGYTF
TRBD1,TRBV5-1,NA,TRBJ1-5,17,TGCGCCAGCAGCTTGGGGACAGGGTTGGGAGGCAATCAGCCCCAGCATTTT,CASSLGTGLGGNQPQHF
TRBD1,TRBV19,NA,TRBJ1-1,14,TGTGCCAGTAGTGCCCTACAGGGGGGAGCTGAAGCTTTCTTT,CASSALQGGAEAFF
NA,TRBV6-1,NA,TRBJ1-1,14,TGTGCCAGCAGTGTTGGGCTTTTGAACACTGAAGCTTTCTTT,CASSVGLLNTEAFF
NA,TRBV19,NA,TRBJ1-1,13,TGTGCCAGTACCCCACTCTTGAACACTGAAGCTTTCTTT,CASTPLLNTEAFF
NA,TRBV19,NA,TRBJ2-5,16,TGTGCCAGTAGTACTTCCATTGCCGGGGTCCAAGAGACCCAGTACTTC,CASSTSIAGVQETQYF
TRBD1,TRBV7-9,NA,TRBJ2-7,15,TGTGCCAGCAGCTTAGGGACAGGGAAGAGGTACGAGCAGTACTTC,CASSLGTGKRYEQYF
NA,TRBV6-5,NA,TRBJ1-6,13,TGTGCCAGCAGTTACTCAGAGAATTCACCCCTCCACTTT,CASSYSENSPLHF
NA,TRBV18,NA,TRBJ1-3,18,TGTGCCAGCTCACCACTTAACGGCGGATCCACCTCTGGAAACACCATATATTTT,CASSPLNGGSTSGNTIYF
NA,TRBV7-2,NA,TRBJ2-5,16,TGTGCCAGCAGCTTATGGGGGGGACACTCCCAAGAGACCCAGTACTTC,CASSLWGGHSQETQYF
NA,TRBV20-1,NA,TRBJ2-1,11,TGCAGTGCTGGGCCGCGGGATGAGCAGTTCTTC,CSAGPRDEQFF
TRBD1,TRBV7-9,NA,TRBJ2-1,17,TGTGCCAGCAGCTTAGCTAGCACAGGGGTCCAGTACAATGAGCAGTTCTTC,CASSLASTGVQYNEQFF
TRBD1,TRBV5-1,few,TRBJ2-1,12,TGCGCCAGCAGCTTTACAGGGGATGAGCAGTTCTTC,CASSFTGDEQFF
TRBD1,TRBV19,NA,TRBJ1-4,14,TGTGCCAACTTACACAGGGGTTACGGGGAAAAACTGTCTTTT,CANLHRGYGEKLSF
TRBD1,TRBV5-1,NA,TRBJ2-4,18,TGCGCCAGCAGCTTACCCCTGACAGGGGGGATCGACAAAAACATTCAGTACTTC,CASSLPLTGGIDKNIQYF
NA,TRBV19,NA,TRBJ1-3,15,TGTGCCAGTAGTCCGGCGGGTGCCTCTGGAAACACCATATATTTT,CASSPAGASGNTIYF
TRBD2,TRBV6-6,NA,TRBJ2-1,13,TGTGCCAGCAGTTACCCTAGCGGGGGGGCCGAGTTCTTC,CASSYPSGGAEFF
TRBD1,TRBV30,NA,TRBJ2-7,13,TGTGCCTGGGACAGGGGGCGAATCTACGAGCAGTACTTC,CAWDRGRIYEQYF
NA,TRBV30,NA,TRBJ2-6,14,TGTGCCTGGAGTACCAGCCCTGGGGCCAACATCCTGACTTTC,CAWSTSPGANILTF
TRBD1,TRBV7-9,NA,TRBJ2-3,15,TGTGCCAGCAGCTCCGGGACAGATTACACAGATACGCAGTATTTT,CASSSGTDYTDTQYF
NA,TRBV5-1,NA,TRBJ1-1,16,TGCGCCAGCAGCTTGGCATCCGGGGATAGGAACACTGAAGCTTTCTTT,CASSLASGDRNTEAFF
TRBD1,TRBV5-5,few,TRBJ2-3,15,TGTGCCAGCAGTCGGGACAGGGGTTTGAGAGATACGCAGTATTTT,CASSRDRGLRDTQYF
TRBD2,TRBV7-6,few,TRBJ2-5,14,TGTGCCAGCAGCCTCAGCGGGAGGAGTGAGACCCAGTACTTC,CASSLSGRSETQYF
NA,TRBV4-1,NA,TRBJ2-7,15,TGCGCCAGCAGCCAACAACCCGGGGAAGCCTACGAGCAGTACTTC,CASSQQPGEAYEQYF
TRBD1,TRBV16,NA,TRBJ2-2,17,TGTGCCAGCAGCCAATCGCGGGACAGGGATTGGGCCGGGGAGCTGTTTTTT,CASSQSRDRDWAGELFF
NA,TRBV6-1,NA,TRBJ1-5,11,TGTGCCAGCGGTTCAGGCCAGCCCCAGCATTTT,CASGSGQPQHF
TRBD1,TRBV5-1,NA,TRBJ2-2,15,TGCGCCAGCAGCTCACTGACAGGGAGCACCGGGGAGCTGTTTTTT,CASSSLTGSTGELFF
TRBD2,TRBV7-2,NA,TRBJ2-6,17,TGTGCCAGCAGCCCTCCTGCGGGAGAAGGTGGGGCCAACGTCCTGACTTTC,CASSPPAGEGGANVLTF
TRBD2,TRBV6-1,NA,TRBJ2-7,14,TGTGCCAGCAGGGTAGCGGGGTCTATCTACGAGCAGTACTTC,CASRVAGSIYEQYF
NA,TRBV6-4,NA,TRBJ2-2,15,TGTGCCAGCAGTGACTCGCGGGGGCCCACCGGGGAGCTGTTTTTT,CASSDSRGPTGELFF
NA,TRBV19,NA,TRBJ2-7,13,TGTGCCAGTAGTAGGAGGGGGCCCTACGAGCAGTACTTC,CASSRRGPYEQYF
NA,TRBV12-5,NA,TRBJ2-3,15,TGTGCTAGTGGTTTGAATCTCGGGGTCACAGATACGCAGTATTTT,CASGLNLGVTDTQYF
NA,TRBV7-9,NA,TRBJ2-1,15,TGTGCCAGCGGATACTTCAGGGCGGGGAAGAATGAGCAGTTCTTC,CASGYFRAGKNEQFF
NA,TRBV5-1,NA,TRBJ2-7,13,TGCGCCAGCAGCCCAGGCGGGTCGGGGGAGCAGTACTTC,CASSPGGSGEQYF
TRBD2,TRBV15,NA,TRBJ2-3,19,TGTGCCACCAGCCGTTATTCTAGCGGGGGAGCCTTTAGCACAGATACGCAGTATTTT,CATSRYSSGGAFSTDTQYF
NA,TRBV4-1,NA,TRBJ1-1,15,TGCGCCAGCAGCCGTTATGACACCCCGAACACTGAAGCTTTCTTT,CASSRYDTPNTEAFF
NA,TRBV21-1,NA,TRBJ1-1,16,TGTGCCAGCAGCAAAGCGCGGGCCCCGAAGTCGTTCGAAGCTTTCTTT,CASSKARAPKSFEAFF
NA,TRBV7-8,NA,TRBJ1-6,13,TGTGCCAGCAGCTTAGCTCGGGGGTCTCTCCTCCACTTT,CASSLARGSLLHF
TRBD2,TRBV6-5,NA,TRBJ2-3,14,TGTGCCGTGGGGAGCGGGAGGGCCCCAGATACGCAGTATTTT,CAVGSGRAPDTQYF
TRBD2,TRBV19,NA,TRBJ2-3,14,TGTGCCAGTAGCCTAGCGGGAGGGCGGGATACGCAGTATTTT,CASSLAGGRDTQYF